The 11 T cell receptor beta chains in this list originate from one sample, sequenced in a study of brain T cells in children with intractable seizures. Time point described: blood from clinic visit 5 months post-surgery; TSC patient then seizure free. Sequencing was performed with immunoSEQ multiplex PCR; in TCRdb, only in-frame clones are kept and a portion is missing. The table lists 340,000 or so clones, about 93% of them singletons. This specimen consisted of peripheral blood, obtained roughly 5 months after surgery. The receptors originated from a boy in the first two years of life with tuberous sclerosis and intractable seizures.

The rearrangement joins TRBV4-2 to TRBJ2-1; 10 positions agree with TRBD2. This CDR3 is built from 18 residues. The V and J ends lost 0 bases and 0 bases, in that order; junction bases with no gene match: 5. Germline V CDR1 and CDR2: LGHNA, YNFKEQ. DNA of the CDR3: TGTGCCAGCAGCCAAGACGTTAGCGGGGGGAGCTCCTACAATGAGCAGTTCTTC. Its translation is CASSQDVSGGSSYNEQFF.

This rearrangement joins TRBV27 to TRBJ1-4; a weak D match, TRBD1 (6 bases). The CDR3 runs to 19 residues. Germline values: CDR1 MNHEY, CDR2 SMNVEV (reference sequence). The V gene lost 5 bases and the J gene lost 2 bases, with 24 bases spanning the gap. CDR3 protein: CASSLQPPTGFVTNEKLFF. Written as DNA, the CDR3 is TGTGCCAGCAGTCTCCAACCACCCACAGGGTTCGTTACTAATGAAAAACTGTTTTTT.

The J gene is TRBJ2-2, the V gene TRBV7-5; the table's TRBD2 call for D was not verified on the DNA. TRBV7-5 has pseudogene status. The CDR3 is made up of 15 amino acids. The CDR3 DNA sequence: TGTGCCTTCAGAGGTCCAACCATGAACACCGGGGAGCTGTTTTTT. Protein: CAFRGPTMNTGELFF.

This clone appeared many times. This rearrangement joins TRBV27 to TRBJ1-2; 8 bases fit TRBD1. The CDR3 contains 16 residues. CDR1 MNHEY and CDR2 SMNVEV come from the germline V gene (reference sequence). After removal of 6 bases from V and 2 bases from J, the junction contained 11 bases not matched to a gene. In DNA, the CDR3 is TGTGCCAGCAGAACCCGCGGGACAGGTATAAACTATGGCTACACCTTC. Translation: CASRTRGTGINYGYTF.

The chain combines TRBV9 with TRBJ2-2, with D perhaps matching TRBD2 (6 bases). Germline CDR1 SGDLS, CDR2 YYNGEE. This CDR3 has 17 amino acids. The ends were cut back, 4 bases at V and 4 bases at J, with 20 bases in the middle. The CDR3 DNA reads TGTGCCAGCAGCCTCCCTGGGGGGATTGTGTCCACCGGGGAGCTGTTTTTT. It is translated as CASSLPGGIVSTGELFF.

The chain employs TRBV7-9 and TRBJ2-1, with 15 bases matching TRBD2. Germline V lookup: CDR1 SEHNR, CDR2 FQNEAQ (reference sequence). The CDR3 is 16 residues long. Losses at the gene ends were 5 bases for V and 5 bases for J; bases not matched to a gene: 4. This CDR3 is CASSPGTSGGNNEQFF. CDR3 bases: TGTGCCAGCAGCCCAGGGACTAGCGGGGGGAACAATGAGCAGTTCTTC.

The chain employs TRBV5-1 and TRBJ2-1; D might be TRBD1 (6 bases). From germline, CDR1 is SGHRS and CDR2 YFSETQ. The CDR3 totals 16 residues. V shed 0 bases and J shed 8 bases, with 18 bases lying between them. The CDR3 loop is CASSLERGTAGHEQFF. DNA of the CDR3: TGCGCCAGCAGCTTGGAGAGGGGGACCGCGGGCCATGAGCAGTTCTTC.

V is TRBV2 and J is TRBJ2-3; 8 bases are shared with TRBD2. Germline V CDR1 and CDR2: SNHLY, FYNNEI. Trimming removed 8 bases from V and 2 bases from J; junction bases left unmatched: 6. There are 14 residues in the CDR3. The CDR3 sequence is CASRASGYTDTQYF. The CDR3 nucleotides read TGTGCCAGCCGGGCTAGCGGGTACACAGATACGCAGTATTTT.

The V gene is TRBV6-6, the J gene TRBJ2-7; 9 nucleotides agree with TRBD2. J lost 6 bases, V lost 0 bases, and 6 bases had no gene match. The CDR3 consists of 15 residues. Germline V lookup: CDR1 MNHNY, CDR2 SVGAGI (reference sequence). CDR3 coding DNA: TGTGCCAGCAGTTACTCGAATCAGCGGGAGGCCGAGCAGTACTTC. As protein: CASSYSNQREAEQYF.

The chain carries TRBV24-1 and TRBJ2-2; 9 bases fit TRBD1. With 9 bases clipped from V and 4 bases from J, the junction kept 14 bases outside the gene matches. The CDR3 consists of 17 residues. Germline loops: CDR1 KGHDR, CDR2 SFDVKD. The CDR3 DNA sequence: TGTGCCACCGAGCCCGACGGGACAGGGTTGGGCACCGGGGAGCTGTTTTTT. Its translation: CATEPDGTGLGTGELFF.

This clone has just a few counts. The DNA for the CDR3 is TGTGCCAGCAGCCTCGGGACTACCTACGAGCAGTACTTC. Residues: CASSLGTTYEQYF. The V call is TRBV7-9, the J call TRBJ2-7; TRBD2 agrees at 7 bases. The CDR3 runs to 13 residues. The germline gives CDR1 SEHNR, CDR2 FQNEAQ (reference sequence). Losses at the gene ends were 5 bases for V and 2 bases for J; bases not matched to a gene: 3. Based on the CDR3 plus reference TRBV7-9 and TRBJ2-7, the full variable domain is DTGVSQNPRHKITKRGQNVTFRCDPISEHNRLYWYRQTLGQGPEFLTYFQNEAQLEKSRLLSDRFSAERPKGSFSTLEIQRTEQGDSAMYLCASSLGTTYEQYFGPGTRLTVT.